Each of the 31 T cell receptor beta chains below was sequenced from the same sample in a study of vaccination effects on CD4 cells after COVID-19. Using viral peptide pools, the ViraFEST assay grew out antigen-specific CD4+ T cells prior to sequencing. The culture ran for roughly ten days before CD4+ T cells were isolated. Vaccine administered to participants consisted of two doses of either BNT162b2 or mRNA-1273. Method: immunoSEQ multiplex PCR; TCRdb's copy keeps in-frame clones and lacks some. The sample lists tens of thousands of clones, nearly 80% occurring once. The antigens for these receptors are not known. Sequenced material: CD4+ T cells from PBMCs cultured with SARS-CoV-2 spike peptides, taken after COVID-19 vaccination. The receptors originated from a human donor who received a COVID-19 vaccine. Some clones in this sample may be carry-over from other donors' samples.

Only one count was recorded for this clone. J is TRBJ1-5 and V is TRBV27; the match to TRBD1 covers 9 bases. The CDR3 sequence is 17 residues long. Germline V gene lookup returns CDR1 MNHEY and CDR2 SMNVEV (reference sequence). J was trimmed by 2 bases and V by 4 bases; bases with no gene match: 9. The CDR3 sequence is CASSSSGTGFRNQPQHF. The DNA for the CDR3 is TGTGCCAGCAGTTCGAGTGGGACAGGGTTCCGCAATCAGCCCCAGCATTTT.

The genes are TRBV6-5 and TRBJ2-2; D is unresolved. CDR1 and CDR2 (germline): MNHEY, SVGAGI. With 6 bases removed from V and 1 base from J, the gap between germline ends came to 12 bases. This CDR3 has 15 residues. The CDR3 bases are TGTGCCAGCAGCGGTTTTGGACGGAACACCGGGGAGCTGTTTTTT. This sequence encodes CASSGFGRNTGELFF.

The rearrangement links TRBV3-1 (or the pseudogene TRBV3-2) to TRBJ2-5; D is perhaps TRBD1 or TRBD2 (5 bases each). CDR3 length equals 16 residues. V lost 0 bases to trimming and J lost 3 bases, with 14 bases between them. From germline, CDR1 is LGHDT and CDR2 YNNKEL (reference sequence). The CDR3 here is CASSQDRGVVEETQYF. CDR3 coding DNA: TGTGCCAGCAGCCAAGATCGAGGGGTAGTAGAAGAGACCCAGTACTTC.

The V call is TRBV10-3, the J call TRBJ2-5, with 9 bases matching TRBD2. The CDR3 spans 14 residues. The germline V gene encodes CDR1 ENHRY and CDR2 SYGVKD. V shed 2 bases and J 5 bases; nucleotides not matched to a gene: 3. Here the CDR3 DNA reads TGTGCCATCAGTGAGGGGACTAGCCTGGAGACCCAGTACTTC. It encodes CAISEGTSLETQYF.

The chain employs TRBV24-1 and TRBJ2-3; perhaps TRBD1 as D (5 bases). With 1 base removed from V and 4 bases from J, the gap between germline ends came to 11 bases. Per the germline V gene, CDR1 is KGHDR and CDR2 is SFDVKD. CDR3 length: 15 residues. The CDR3 coding sequence is TGTGCCACCAGTGATTTAGAAGGGGTTCCAGATACGCAGTATTTT. Protein product: CATSDLEGVPDTQYF.

The rearrangement joins TRBV9 to TRBJ2-1; TRBD2 agrees at 8 bases. The CDR3 totals 16 residues. V gave up 1 base and J gave up 5 bases; unmatched junction bases: 8. Germline loops: CDR1 SGDLS, CDR2 YYNGEE. CDR3 DNA: TGTGCCAGCAGCGTAAGTGGGAGCGGGGGTGACAATGAGCAGTTCTTC. Its translation: CASSVSGSGGDNEQFF.

In DNA form, the CDR3 reads TGCGCCAGCAGGAAGGACAGGAACTCTGGAAACACCATATATTTT. This translates into CASRKDRNSGNTIYF. The V gene is TRBV5-1, the J gene TRBJ1-3; 7 nucleotides align to TRBD1. The CDR3 is 15 residues long. V dropped 5 bases and J dropped 0; count of bases not matched to a gene: 5. Germline assignment: CDR1 SGHRS and CDR2 YFSETQ. Looking up the rest from reference TRBV5-1 and TRBJ1-3 gives the full variable domain: KAGVTQTPRYLIKTRGQQVTLSCSPISGHRSVSWYQQTPGQGLQFLFEYFSETQRNKGNFPGRFSGRQFSNSRSEMNVSTLELGDSALYLCASRKDRNSGNTIYFGEGSWLTVV.

This clone showed up just a few times. The chain couples TRBV6-2 or TRBV6-3 to TRBJ1-1, with D possibly matching TRBD1 (5 bases). Between the trimmed V and J ends, which lost 5 bases and 5 bases, there was a span of 21 bases. This CDR3 is built from 16 residues. Germline V gene sequence: CDR1 MNHEY, CDR2 SVGEGT. CDR3 sequence reads: CASSRDWGRGSTEAFF. DNA of the CDR3: TGTGCCAGCAGTCGCGACTGGGGACGGGGGAGTACTGAAGCTTTCTTT.

This clone is termed large (0.1 to 1%). The rearrangement uses TRBV5-6 and TRBJ2-3; D is possibly TRBD1 or TRBD2 (6 bases each). The V gene's germline CDR1 is SGHDT and CDR2 YYEEEE. The CDR3 runs to 14 residues. V was shortened by 4 bases and J by 3 bases, with 12 bases between the two germline ends. The CDR3 DNA reads as TGTGCCAGCAGCGTGGGGGGCTGGACAGATACGCAGTATTTT. Translating it yields CASSVGGWTDTQYF.

The chain has TRBV5-1 and TRBJ1-2, with a possible D match to TRBD1 (5 bases). The germline V gene has CDR1 SGHRS and CDR2 YFSETQ. CDR3 length: 14 amino acids. With 1 base removed from V and 0 bases from J, the gap between germline ends came to 7 bases. Here the CDR3 DNA reads TGCGCCAGCAGCTTGTCAGGGACTAACTATGGCTACACCTTC. The encoded protein is CASSLSGTNYGYTF.

The chain uses TRBV24-1 and TRBJ2-3; 11 nucleotides match TRBD1. CDR3 size: 17 residues. Germline-derived CDR1 and CDR2 are KGHDR and SFDVKD. J lost 5 bases, V lost 4 bases, and 10 bases had no gene match. The CDR3 here is CATSDPGTGGVVDTQYF. The CDR3 nucleotides are TGTGCCACCAGTGACCCAGGGACAGGGGGTGTGGTAGATACGCAGTATTTT.

V and J are TRBV12-5 and TRBJ2-5, with D maybe TRBD1 (6 bases). This CDR3 contains 14 residues. Per germline, CDR1 LGHNT and CDR2 FRNRAP. The V end was cut by 0 bases, the J end by 6 bases, with 11 bases between. CDR3 amino acids: CASGLVQQGKTQYF. The CDR3, as DNA: TGTGCTAGTGGTTTGGTACAACAGGGCAAGACCCAGTACTTC.

This clone has just one count. The V call is TRBV19, the J call TRBJ1-2, with a weak D call TRBD1 (6 bases). Germline V CDR1 and CDR2: LNHDA, SQIVND (reference sequence). V was trimmed by 5 bases and J by 4 bases, leaving 11 bases between them. The CDR3 spans 13 residues. The DNA of the CDR3 is TGTGCCAGTAGTGAGACAGGTCTCTATGGCTACACCTTC. Amino acids: CASSETGLYGYTF.

The chain combines TRBV2 with TRBJ1-2; 7 bases fit TRBD1. With V trimmed by 5 bases and J by 7 bases, 7 bases remained unmatched. The germline CDR1 and CDR2 sequences are SNHLY and FYNNEI. The CDR3 loop spans 13 amino acids. The CDR3 protein is CASSYTGVSGYTF. CDR3 sequence (DNA): TGTGCCAGCAGTTATACAGGGGTCTCTGGCTACACCTTC.

The gene calls are TRBV3-1 (or the pseudogene TRBV3-2) and TRBJ1-1, with D possibly matching TRBD1 (5 bases). Germline CDR1 reads LGHDT; CDR2 reads YNNKEL (reference sequence). V was cut by 3 bases and J by 4 bases, with 9 bases left in between. The CDR3 loop spans 13 amino acids. The CDR3 reads CASSQARGTEAFF. The CDR3 region has the DNA TGTGCCAGCAGCCAGGCAAGGGGCACTGAAGCTTTCTTT.

The chain couples TRBV9 to TRBJ1-6, with D tentatively TRBD1 (5 bases). This CDR3 region has 15 residues. Looked up from germline, CDR1 is SGDLS and CDR2 is YYNGEE. Trimming shortened V by 0 bases and J by 7 bases, and 11 bases separated the two germline ends. The CDR3 DNA is TGTGCCAGCAGCGTAGCTTCAGGGAGCAATTCACCCCTCCACTTT. Translating gives CASSVASGSNSPLHF.

This chain links TRBV6-1 with TRBJ1-1; D gene uncertain. Trimming removed 3 bases at V and 3 bases at J, with 8 bases between. From germline, CDR1 is MNHNS and CDR2 SASEGT. The CDR3 consists of 13 residues. CDR3 nucleotides: TGTGCCAGCAGTGAGCGCCTATACACTGAAGCTTTCTTT. Amino acids: CASSERLYTEAFF.

This chain uses TRBV6-6 with TRBJ2-5, with a possible D match to TRBD1 (5 bases). This CDR3 has 12 amino acids. Per germline, CDR1 MNHNY and CDR2 SVGAGI (reference sequence). V was clipped by 8 bases and J by 2 bases, with 9 bases between them. Written as DNA, the CDR3 is TGTGCCAGCCGTACAGGACAAGAGACCCAGTACTTC. This translates into CASRTGQETQYF.

This clone occurred a few times. The chain couples TRBV25-1 to TRBJ1-1; D call uncertain. V gave up 2 bases and J gave up 0 bases, with 4 bases separating them. This CDR3 is built from 13 residues. CDR1 and CDR2 from the germline V gene are MGHDK and SYGVNS. CDR3 amino acids: CASSEGLNTEAFF. The CDR3 coding sequence is TGTGCCAGCAGTGAAGGTTTGAACACTGAAGCTTTCTTT.

V usage is TRBV5-1 and J usage is TRBJ1-1; D might be TRBD1 (5 bases). CDR1 is SGHRS, CDR2 YFSETQ, per germline. Trimming pared 4 bases from V and 4 bases from J, leaving 17 bases between. The CDR3 totals 15 residues. The CDR3 DNA reads TGCGCCAGCAGCCGGGACGCGGGCCGGTCCACTGAAGCTTTCTTT. Its translation: CASSRDAGRSTEAFF.

This clone was observed a single time. The chain uses TRBV23-1 and TRBJ2-4; D is uncertain. TRBV23-1 is labeled an ORF, and its function is uncertain. V lost 7 bases and J lost 0, with 7 bases in between. CDR3 length equals 13 residues. CDR3 residues: CASNTIAKNIQYF. The CDR3 nucleotides are TGCGCCAGCAACACGATAGCCAAAAACATTCAGTACTTC.

The chain joins TRBV21-1 to TRBJ1-4; the table assigns TRBD1, which was not confirmed against the DNA. TRBV21-1 counts as a pseudogene. The CDR3 totals 16 residues. The CDR3 nucleotides read TGTGCCAGCAGCAAAAGTGCGACAGGGAGGAGCGAAAAACTGTTTTTT. The encoded protein is CASSKSATGRSEKLFF.

This clone is a singleton in its sample. The chain combines TRBV18 with TRBJ2-5, with a tentative D call TRBD2 (5 bases). Per germline, CDR1 KGHSH and CDR2 LQKENI. The CDR3 length is 12 residues. Trimming stripped 3 bases from V and 3 bases from J, with 5 bases between. The CDR3 here is CASSPGEETQYF. DNA for the CDR3: TGTGCCAGCTCACCGGGAGAAGAGACCCAGTACTTC.

This chain connects TRBV3-1 (or the pseudogene TRBV3-2) to TRBJ2-5; the match to TRBD2 covers 9 bases. Trimming cost V 2 bases and J 9 bases; bases outside gene matches: 10. CDR3 length equals 15 residues. Per germline, CDR1 LGHDT and CDR2 YNNKEL (reference sequence). Here the CDR3 DNA reads TGTGCCAGCAGCCAAATTAGCGGGGGAGTCTCGGCCCAGTACTTC. This translates into CASSQISGGVSAQYF.

This chain links TRBV27 with TRBJ1-2; tentatively, D is TRBD1 (6 bases). Per the germline V gene, CDR1 is MNHEY and CDR2 is SMNVEV (reference sequence). V shed 3 bases and J shed 4 bases, with 9 bases lying between them. This CDR3 has 13 amino acids. CDR3 nucleotide sequence: TGTGCCAGCAGTTTGATACAGGGCTATGGCTACACCTTC. Translation gives CASSLIQGYGYTF.

The V call is TRBV28, the J call TRBJ2-7; the match to TRBD2 covers 7 bases. CDR3 length: 11 residues. The J segment lost 7 bases and the V segment lost 8 bases, leaving 5 bases of the junction unmatched. Per the germline V gene, CDR1 is MDHEN and CDR2 is SYDVKM. The CDR3 region is CASGREQEQYV. In DNA form, the CDR3 reads TGTGCCAGCGGGCGGGAGCAAGAGCAGTACGTC.

The chain employs TRBV24-1 and TRBJ2-1, with no clear D. The CDR3 is 12 amino acids. Germline values: CDR1 KGHDR, CDR2 SFDVKD. V was pared by 9 bases and J by 9 bases, with 14 bases between. The CDR3 loop is CATRSEVGEQFF. As DNA, the CDR3 is TGTGCCACCCGCTCAGAGGTCGGTGAGCAGTTCTTC.

The chain links TRBV9 to TRBJ2-1; possible D gene TRBD1, 6 bases. The CDR3 is made up of 15 amino acids. Trimming removed 0 bases from V and 4 bases from J, with 11 bases in between. Germline CDR1 SGDLS, CDR2 YYNGEE. CDR3 residues: CASSVVGTYYNEQFF. DNA for the CDR3: TGTGCCAGCAGCGTAGTTGGGACATATTACAATGAGCAGTTCTTC.

CDR3 sequence reads: CASSLGLAGGVTDTQYF. CDR3 nucleotides: TGCGCCAGCAGCTTGGGATTAGCGGGGGGGGTGACAGATACGCAGTATTTT. The gene calls are TRBV5-1 and TRBJ2-3; 11 bases align to TRBD2. Germline V gene lookup returns CDR1 SGHRS and CDR2 YFSETQ. The CDR3 is made up of 17 amino acids. V dropped 0 bases and J dropped 3; count of bases not matched to a gene: 6. Combining the CDR3 with reference TRBV5-1 and TRBJ2-3 gives the whole variable domain KAGVTQTPRYLIKTRGQQVTLSCSPISGHRSVSWYQQTPGQGLQFLFEYFSETQRNKGNFPGRFSGRQFSNSRSEMNVSTLELGDSALYLCASSLGLAGGVTDTQYFGPGTRLTVL.

This sequence joins TRBV19 and TRBJ1-5, with 9 bases matching TRBD1. V dropped 3 bases and J dropped 7; count of bases not matched to a gene: 7. Germline CDR1 LNHDA, CDR2 SQIVND (reference sequence). The length of the CDR3 is 15 residues. The CDR3 DNA follows: TGTGCCAGTAGTATGGGGCGGACAGGGGAGCAGCCCCAGCATTTT. It codes for CASSMGRTGEQPQHF.

This clone is medium-sized (0.01 to 0.1%) by share. The chain employs TRBV5-1 and TRBJ2-7; D is perhaps TRBD1 (6 bases). CDR1 and CDR2 from the germline V gene are SGHRS and YFSETQ. V dropped 6 bases and J dropped 5 bases, with 18 bases sitting between them. There are 14 residues in the CDR3. The CDR3 loop is CASKHHLDSDEQYV. The CDR3 DNA follows: TGCGCCAGCAAGCATCACCTGGACAGCGACGAGCAGTACGTC.